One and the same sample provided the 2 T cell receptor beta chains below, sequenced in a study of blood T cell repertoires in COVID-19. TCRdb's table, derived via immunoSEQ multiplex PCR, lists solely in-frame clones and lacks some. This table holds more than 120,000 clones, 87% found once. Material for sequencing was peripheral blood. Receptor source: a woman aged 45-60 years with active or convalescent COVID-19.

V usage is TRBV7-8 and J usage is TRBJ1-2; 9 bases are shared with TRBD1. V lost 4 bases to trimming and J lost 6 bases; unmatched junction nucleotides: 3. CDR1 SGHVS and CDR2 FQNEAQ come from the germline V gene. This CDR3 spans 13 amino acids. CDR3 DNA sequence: TGTGCCAGCAGCTCTGACAGGGGGGATGGCTACACCTTC. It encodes CASSSDRGDGYTF.

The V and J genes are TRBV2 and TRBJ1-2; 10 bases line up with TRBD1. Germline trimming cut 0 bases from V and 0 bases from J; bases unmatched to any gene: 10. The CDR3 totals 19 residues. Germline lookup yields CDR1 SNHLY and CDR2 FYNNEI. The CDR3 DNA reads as TGTGCCAGCAGTGAAGCGCTTCACGGGACAGGGGTGGCTAACTATGGCTACACCTTC. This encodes CASSEALHGTGVANYGYTF.